These T cell receptor beta chains were read from a single sample in a study of T cells in Graves' hyperthyroidism and ophthalmopathy. TCRdb passed the multiplex PCR reads through MiXCR, listing each CDR3 protein once. The repertoire consists of under 500,000 distinct CDR3 sequences, with more than 12% occurring once and the leading ten covering 25% to 30%. Sequenced: blood. The receptor set was obtained from a man in his forties or fifties with Graves' ophthalmopathy. CDR3s include the opening cysteine and the closing phenylalanine or tryptophan. D genes are given only for firm matches. Size tells how often a clone was seen (once, few, many) or the class of an expanded clone, and some rows leave it out.

size,V,D,J,DNA,CDR3
few,TRBV24-1,.,TRBJ1-1,TGTGCCACCAGTGATTTGGATACTGAAGCTTTCTTT,CATSDLDTEAFF
few,TRBV11-2,TRBD1,TRBJ2-2,TGTGCCAGCAGAAAACCGGGACAGTCCCCCGGGGAGCTGTTTTTT,CASRKPGQSPGELFF
many,TRBV12-3/TRBV12-4,TRBD1,TRBJ1-5,TGTGCCAGCAGCCTAGACAGGGCGAAGCAGCCCCAGCATTTT,CASSLDRAKQPQHF
.,TRBV20-1,.,TRBJ2-3,TGCAGTGCTAGACCAGGCACCCTCACACATACGCAGTATTTT,CSARPGTLTHTQYF
many,TRBV11-2,TRBD2,TRBJ2-7,TGTGCCAGCAGCTTAGTAGGGCCTAGCGGGAGTGTTGGGCTGCGTGAGCAGTACTTC,CASSLVGPSGSVGLREQYF
.,TRBV13,TRBD2,TRBJ2-3,TGTGCCAGCAGCCAGGGACTAGCGGGAGGGCCATCAGATACGCAGTATTTT,CASSQGLAGGPSDTQYF
many,TRBV5-8,.,TRBJ2-5,TGTGCCAGCCCCGGGTTCGGGACCCAGTACTTC,CASPGFGTQYF
many,TRBV30,TRBD2,TRBJ2-5,TGTGCCTGGAGTGTCCGGGGACTAGCGGGACGGGGAGAGACCCAGTACTTC,CAWSVRGLAGRGETQYF
.,TRBV4-1,.,TRBJ2-1,TGCGCCAGCAGCCAAGTATCGGGACAAACTTTAAGCCCCTACGAGCAGTTCTTC,CASSQVSGQTLSPYEQFF
many,TRBV5-1,TRBD2,TRBJ2-5,TGCGCCAGCGGGGACGTTAGCGGGAGGGGAGAGACCCAGTACTTC,CASGDVSGRGETQYF
.,TRBV4-1,.,TRBJ2-7,TGCGCCAGCAGCCAAGCCGGGGCATACGAGCAGTACTTC,CASSQAGAYEQYF
few,TRBV20-1,.,TRBJ2-5,TGCAGTGCTAGAGATTTCGGACTGGGAGGGACCCAGTACTTC,CSARDFGLGGTQYF
many,TRBV4-1,TRBD2,TRBJ2-7,TGCGCCAGCAGCCTGCCCGGCCTAGCGGGAGCTGAGCAGTACTTC,CASSLPGLAGAEQYF
.,TRBV12-3/TRBV12-4,TRBD2,TRBJ2-7,TGTGCCAGCAGTCCCGGACTAGCGGGAGGTGGTGAGCAGTACTTC,CASSPGLAGGGEQYF
many,TRBV7-9,TRBD1,TRBJ2-5,TGTGCCTGCCGTCCAGGGGGAATCGTAGAGACCCAGTACTTC,CACRPGGIVETQYF
.,TRBV11-2,.,TRBJ2-1,TGTGCCAGCGCCCAATCCTACAATGAGCAGTTCTTC,CASAQSYNEQFF
many,TRBV3-1,.,TRBJ2-7,TGTGCCAGCAGCCAAGGGGCACTGGTTTACGAGCAGTACTTC,CASSQGALVYEQYF
many,TRBV30,.,TRBJ2-7,TGTGCCTGGAGTGTAGGTTCAGTGGTGAACGAGCAGTACTTC,CAWSVGSVVNEQYF
.,TRBV5-1,TRBD2,TRBJ2-7,TGCGCCAGCAGCTTGAGCGGGAGTAACTCCTACGAGCAGTACTTC,CASSLSGSNSYEQYF
many,TRBV20-1,.,TRBJ2-3,TGCAGTGCCCAACAACCTAGCACAGATACGCAGTATTTT,CSAQQPSTDTQYF
many,TRBV5-1,TRBD2,TRBJ2-1,TGCGCCAGCAGCTTGACTAGCGGGAGGGCCCTGTCTGATCACAATGAGCAGTTCTTC,CASSLTSGRALSDHNEQFF
few,TRBV2,.,TRBJ2-7,TGTGCCAGCCAGGACAGCTCAAACTCCTACGAGCAGTACTTC,CASQDSSNSYEQYF
.,TRBV28,.,TRBJ1-2,TGTGCCAGCACCACGGAGGGGGGGGGGATTGGCTACACCTTC,CASTTEGGGIGYTF
.,TRBV29-1,.,TRBJ1-3,TGCAGCGTTGAAGACCCCTCTGGAAGCACCATATATTTT,CSVEDPSGSTIYF
many,TRBV20-1,.,TRBJ2-1,TGCAGTGCTAGAGTCCTTTCGGGCCTAGCGCGGTCTAGCTTTGAGCAGTTCTTC,CSARVLSGLARSSFEQFF
many,TRBV27,.,TRBJ1-5,TGTGCCAGCAGTTTAGAGAGGGGGGATCAGCCCCAGCATTTT,CASSLERGDQPQHF
.,TRBV15,TRBD2,TRBJ2-4,TGTGCCACCAGGCGGGGGGGGGCCAAAAACATTCAGTACTTC,CATRRGGAKNIQYF
many,TRBV29-1,TRBD1,TRBJ2-3,TGCAGCATTAAGAAGGGGGCAAACACAGATACGCAGTATTTT,CSIKKGANTDTQYF
many,TRBV30,.,TRBJ2-7,TGTGCCTGGAGTGTAGGCGGGGGCAACGAGCAGTACTTC,CAWSVGGGNEQYF
many,TRBV11-3,.,TRBJ2-5,TGTGCCAGCAGCTTAGGCGCCACGGCAGGGAGCCGGCAAGAGACCCAGTACTTC,CASSLGATAGSRQETQYF
many,TRBV20-1,.,TRBJ1-5,TGCAGTGCTGAGGCAGGGGAGGATCAGCCCCAGCATTTT,CSAEAGEDQPQHF
many,TRBV20-1,.,TRBJ2-1,TGCAGTGCTGGTTCTTCCGGATACAATGAGCAGTTCTTC,CSAGSSGYNEQFF
.,TRBV19,.,TRBJ2-1,TGTGCCAGTAGCGAACTTCTCTCGAACGGACTATACAATGAGCAGTTCTTC,CASSELLSNGLYNEQFF
few,TRBV27,.,TRBJ1-1,TGTGCCAGCAGTGCCCCAGGGAACACTGAAGCTTTCTTT,CASSAPGNTEAFF
.,TRBV6-1,TRBD1,TRBJ1-1,TGTGCCAGCACCAGGGACAGGGTGACTGAAGCTTTCTTT,CASTRDRVTEAFF
many,TRBV12-3/TRBV12-4,TRBD2,TRBJ2-1,TGTGCCAGCAGCCTCTCCGGGACTAGCTACAATGAGCAGTTCTTC,CASSLSGTSYNEQFF
many,TRBV29-1,.,TRBJ2-2,TGCAGCGTCGGGACAAGATCGAACACCGGGGAGCTGTTTTTT,CSVGTRSNTGELFF
many,TRBV6-1,TRBD2,TRBJ2-1,TGTGCCAGCAGTGAAGGTCCCCTACTAGCGGGAGGCCCCGAGGAGTTCTTC,CASSEGPLLAGGPEEFF
many,TRBV11-2,.,TRBJ2-6,TGTGCCAGCAGTACAGGGCCAGGGGCCAACGTCCTGACTTTC,CASSTGPGANVLTF
few,TRBV7-9,.,TRBJ2-7,TGTGCCAGCAGCTTAAGTCAACCCGGGTTCTACGAGCAGTACTTC,CASSLSQPGFYEQYF
many,TRBV27,.,TRBJ2-7,TGTGCCAGCAGTTTAGAGGGCTGGGGGGTAGCCTCAAGCCCAAACGAGCAGTACTTC,CASSLEGWGVASSPNEQYF
.,TRBV20-1,TRBD1,TRBJ1-1,TGCAGTGCCCATTCCGGGACAGGGGCGAACACTGAAGCTTTCTTT,CSAHSGTGANTEAFF
many,TRBV3-1,TRBD2,TRBJ2-1,TGTGCCAGCAGCCAAGACCCGGGACTAGCCAATGAGCAGTTCTTC,CASSQDPGLANEQFF
many,TRBV27,.,TRBJ1-2,TGTGCCAGCAGTACCGGGGAGACGCCCTATGGCTACACCTTC,CASSTGETPYGYTF
few,TRBV12-5,.,TRBJ2-5,TGTGCTAGTGGTTTGGGAGCCCCGGAGACCCAGTACTTC,CASGLGAPETQYF
many,TRBV20-1,.,TRBJ2-5,TGCAGTGCTAGAGATTGGAGCAACTCAGGGAAAGAGACCCAGTACTTC,CSARDWSNSGKETQYF
many,TRBV29-1,.,TRBJ2-3,TGCAGCGTCCACAGATCGGATACGCAGTATTTT,CSVHRSDTQYF
many,TRBV11-2,.,TRBJ2-7,TGTGCCAGCAGCTTTATAACATCCGAGCAGTACTTC,CASSFITSEQYF
.,TRBV19,TRBD2,TRBJ2-3,TGTGCCAGTAGTCTAGGGGCTAGCGGTTTGGGCGCAGATACGCAGTATTTT,CASSLGASGLGADTQYF
many,TRBV12-3/TRBV12-4,TRBD1,TRBJ2-5,TGTGCCAGCAGTCCCGACAGGGGGTCTCAAGAGACCCAGTACTTC,CASSPDRGSQETQYF
many,TRBV5-1,TRBD2,TRBJ2-7,TGCGCCAGCAGCTTGCTTGAGACTAGCGGGAGCGGATCGAAGCAGTACTTC,CASSLLETSGSGSKQYF
few,TRBV24-1,.,TRBJ1-5,TGTGCCACCAGTGAAAGTCCGGGACACTATAGCAATCAGCCCCAGCATTTT,CATSESPGHYSNQPQHF
many,TRBV29-1,.,TRBJ2-7,TGCAGCGTGAGGGACACCTACGAGCAGTACTTC,CSVRDTYEQYF
many,TRBV10-1,.,TRBJ2-7,TGCGATTTAAGGATCGGATGCGAGCAGTACTTC,CDLRIGCEQYF
few,TRBV2,.,TRBJ2-3,TGTGCCAGCAGTGAAAGTTTAGGGCAAAGCACAGATACGCAGTATTTT,CASSESLGQSTDTQYF
few,TRBV24-1,TRBD1,TRBJ1-2,TGTGCCACCCCTCATCGAAATAAGACCGGGACAGGGGCCGCCGGGGGCTATGGCTACACCTTC,CATPHRNKTGTGAAGGYGYTF
many,TRBV4-1,TRBD2,TRBJ2-1,TGCGCCAGCAGCCATGTTTTTGTGGGACTAACCAATGAGCAGTTCTTC,CASSHVFVGLTNEQFF
many,TRBV12-3/TRBV12-4,TRBD2,TRBJ2-5,TGTGCCAGCAGTTTGGCGGGAGTGGAGGAGACCCAGTACTTC,CASSLAGVEETQYF
few,TRBV29-1,TRBD2,TRBJ2-7,TGCAGCGTTGATACCGGGACTAGCGGGAGGATCCGCGAGCAGTACTTC,CSVDTGTSGRIREQYF